The next 25 T cell receptor beta chains were all read from a single sample in a study of OX40 agonist ivuxolimab in advanced cancers. Assay used: immunoSEQ multiplex PCR; TCRdb lists only in-frame clones, some missing. The data contain roughly 64,000 clones, roughly 86% of them singletons. Sequencing was performed on CD4+ or CD8+ T cells sorted from blood, taken in a trial of the OX40 agonist ivuxolimab. The receptors originated from an adult with an advanced solid tumor such as melanoma, head and neck, liver or kidney cancer.

The DNA for the CDR3 is TGTGCCAGCTCACCCGTCCCTGTCTCTGGGGCCAACGTCCTGACTTTC. Translated, it gives CASSPVPVSGANVLTF. This chain connects TRBV18 to TRBJ2-6, with no clear D. Between the trimmed V and J ends, which lost 3 bases and 0 bases, there was a span of 9 bases. This CDR3 is 16 amino acids long. Per germline, CDR1 KGHSH and CDR2 LQKENI.

This chain links TRBV5-1 with TRBJ2-5; tentative D call: TRBD1 (6 bases). The germline V and J ends were trimmed by 1 base and 3 bases, with 10 bases remaining between them. This CDR3 has 14 residues. Germline CDR1 SGHRS, CDR2 YFSETQ. As DNA, the CDR3 is TGCGCCAGCAGCTTGTTACCAGGGGAAGAGACCCAGTACTTC. It specifies CASSLLPGEETQYF.

This clone has a single count. The junction and the germline gene differ at one end; a read error may be behind it. The CDR3 DNA follows: TGTGCTAGCAGCTTAACGCGGGGGGCCAACGTCCTGACTTTC. The encoded protein is CASSLTRGANVLTF. The rearrangement links TRBV7-7 to TRBJ2-6; no definite D call. Germline V gene lookup returns CDR1 SSHAT and CDR2 FNYEAQ (reference sequence). This CDR3 region has 14 residues.

The rearrangement links TRBV5-4 to TRBJ2-4; 10 nucleotides agree with TRBD1. Germline CDR1 reads SGHNT; CDR2 reads YYREEE (reference sequence). The CDR3 totals 13 residues. The trim removed 3 bases at V and 6 bases at J, leaving 0 bases unmatched. CDR3 bases: TGTGCCAGCAGCTGGGACAGGGGAAACATTCAGTACTTC. It translates to CASSWDRGNIQYF.

In this sample, this clone turned up once. V usage is TRBV28 and J usage is TRBJ2-1, with 7 nucleotides matching TRBD1. The CDR3 is 16 residues long. V was clipped by 5 bases and J by 1 base; unmatched bases: 8. From germline, CDR1 is MDHEN and CDR2 SYDVKM. CDR3 coding DNA: TGTGCCAGCAGTCCTAATCACAGGGGTTCCTACAATGAGCAGTTCTTC. Protein sequence: CASSPNHRGSYNEQFF. Combining the CDR3 with reference TRBV28 and TRBJ2-1 gives the whole variable domain DVKVTQSSRYLVKRTGEKVFLECVQDMDHENMFWYRQDPGLGLRLIYFSYDVKMKEKGDIPEGYSVSREKKERFSLILESASTNQTSMYLCASSPNHRGSYNEQFFGPGTRLTVL.

The chain couples TRBV10-3 to TRBJ2-7; TRBD1 matches at 9 bases. In germline, CDR1 is ENHRY, CDR2 SYGVKD. The CDR3 is 14 residues long. Losses at the gene ends were 6 bases for V and 4 bases for J; bases not matched to a gene: 7. The CDR3 nucleotides are TGTGCCATCAGGTCGACAGGGGGAGTGTACGAGCAGTACTTC. It codes for CAIRSTGGVYEQYF.

V and J are TRBV7-2 and TRBJ1-3, with D uncertain. CDR1 is SGHTA and CDR2 is FQGNSA in the germline V gene. This CDR3 is built from 15 residues. Trimming pared 4 bases from V and 1 base from J, leaving 11 bases between. CDR3 in DNA: TGTGCCAGCAGCTCGCAGTGGGGTTCTGGAAACACCATATATTTT. Protein sequence: CASSSQWGSGNTIYF.

This clone occurred a few times. The chain employs TRBV27 and TRBJ1-5, with D uncertain. CDR1 is MNHEY and CDR2 is SMNVEV in the germline V gene (reference sequence). Deletions cut 3 bases from V and 6 bases from J, with 9 bases between. The length of the CDR3 is 13 residues. The CDR3 DNA reads TGTGCCAGCAGTTTGGGCTGGCCTCAGCCCCAGCATTTT. It encodes CASSLGWPQPQHF.

The chain has TRBV5-1 and TRBJ2-5, with 7 bases fitting TRBD1. The CDR3 runs 14 residues. J was trimmed by 1 base and V by 5 bases; bases with no gene match: 5. The V gene's germline CDR1 is SGHRS and CDR2 YFSETQ. In DNA, the CDR3 is TGCGCCAGCAGTCGGGACAGTGGCCAAGAGACCCAGTACTTC. It encodes CASSRDSGQETQYF.

This chain joins TRBV19 and TRBJ2-6; D is undetermined. Germline lookup yields CDR1 LNHDA and CDR2 SQIVND (reference sequence). The CDR3 runs to 14 residues. V lost 5 bases to trimming and J lost 1 base, with 6 bases between them. DNA for the CDR3: TGTGCCAGTAGTGTCTCATCTGGGGCCAACGTCCTGACTTTC. This gives the protein CASSVSSGANVLTF.

This chain connects TRBV5-1 to TRBJ2-7; D might be TRBD1 or TRBD2, each matching 5 bases. Germline V gene sequence: CDR1 SGHRS, CDR2 YFSETQ. V was trimmed by 6 bases and J by 2 bases, leaving 18 bases between them. The CDR3 extends over 15 amino acids. The DNA for the CDR3 is TGCGCCAGCACGGATCCCGGGACGGACCCCTACGAGCAGTACTTC. As protein: CASTDPGTDPYEQYF.

The V call is TRBV27, the J call TRBJ2-5; TRBD1 aligns across 7 bases. Germline trimming cut 4 bases from V and 2 bases from J; bases unmatched to any gene: 4. The CDR3 consists of 14 residues. Per germline, CDR1 MNHEY and CDR2 SMNVEV (reference sequence). The CDR3 DNA reads as TGTGCCAGCAGTTACAGGGGTCGGCAAGAGACCCAGTACTTC. This sequence encodes CASSYRGRQETQYF.

The chain employs TRBV4-1 and TRBJ1-2; TRBD1 is a possible D gene (6 bases). CDR3 length: 16 amino acids. V lost 3 bases and J lost 5, with 19 bases in between. Germline V lookup: CDR1 MGHRA, CDR2 YSYEKL. In DNA form, the CDR3 reads TGCGCCAGCAGCCAGTCAGCTGGACAGACTCTTTATGGCTACACCTTC. It is translated as CASSQSAGQTLYGYTF.

This chain joins TRBV25-1 and TRBJ2-1; TRBD2 agrees at 11 bases. Per germline, CDR1 MGHDK and CDR2 SYGVNS. The CDR3 totals 16 residues. Trimming cost V 2 bases and J 3 bases; bases outside gene matches: 3. CDR3 sequence: CASSELLAGGYNEQFF. In nucleotides, the CDR3 is TGTGCCAGCAGTGAACTCCTAGCGGGGGGCTACAATGAGCAGTTCTTC.

The J gene is TRBJ2-7, the V gene TRBV7-2, with 7 bases that match TRBD1. The V gene's germline CDR1 is SGHTA and CDR2 FQGNSA. This CDR3 has 13 amino acids. V shed 5 bases and J 5 bases; nucleotides not matched to a gene: 6. The CDR3 DNA reads TGTGCCAGCAGCAGACAACAGGGGAACGAGCAGTACTTC. This codes for CASSRQQGNEQYF.

The chain links TRBV6-5 to TRBJ2-5, with D unresolved. The J call could be wrong; TRBJ2-7 is a better fit for the DNA end. The CDR3 extends over 14 amino acids. Germline lookup yields CDR1 MNHEY and CDR2 SVGAGI. The CDR3 DNA is TGTGCCAGCAGTTCTGAGGCGGTACTCTACGAGCAGTACTTC. It yields the protein CASSSEAVLYEQYF.

This chain connects TRBV27 to TRBJ1-2, with D possibly being TRBD1 (5 bases). The V gene's germline CDR1 is MNHEY and CDR2 SMNVEV (reference sequence). The CDR3 sequence is 14 residues long. Trimming took off 3 bases at V and 3 bases at J, with 11 bases between the two ends. The CDR3 DNA is TGTGCCAGCAGTTTCCGTCAGGGCTACTATGGCTACACCTTC. Its translation is CASSFRQGYYGYTF.

The chain uses TRBV10-2 and TRBJ2-5; D is uncertain. This CDR3 region has 12 residues. Per germline, CDR1 WSHSY and CDR2 SAAADI. V lost 4 bases and J 11 bases, leaving 14 bases between the germline ends. In DNA, the CDR3 is TGCGCCAGCAGTGTCGGCCTCCCGGAGCAGTACTTC. It yields the protein CASSVGLPEQYF.

V and J are TRBV19 and TRBJ2-2, with D unclear. Trimming took 4 bases from V and 3 from J, leaving 12 bases between them. The CDR3 length is 15 residues. Per the germline V gene, CDR1 is LNHDA and CDR2 is SQIVND (reference sequence). Written as DNA, the CDR3 is TGTGCCAGTAGTAATTATAGGGCAGACACCGGGGAGCTGTTTTTT. Translation gives CASSNYRADTGELFF.

J is TRBJ2-7 and V is TRBV10-3, with a weak D call TRBD2 (5 bases). The CDR3 consists of 14 residues. Germline CDR1 reads ENHRY; CDR2 reads SYGVKD. V shed 0 bases and J shed 4 bases, with 10 bases lying between them. DNA for the CDR3: TGTGCCATCAGTGAGTCGAAATGGAGGTACGAGCAGTACTTC. The encoded protein is CAISESKWRYEQYF.

The CDR3 loop is CASSPTLYTEAFF. DNA of the CDR3: TGTGCCAGCAGCCCGACGTTATACACTGAAGCTTTCTTT. J is TRBJ1-1 and V is TRBV14; D unresolved. Germline V gene lookup returns CDR1 SGHDN and CDR2 FVKESK. The CDR3 consists of 13 residues. Between the trimmed V and J ends, which lost 4 bases and 3 bases, there was a span of 9 bases.

The chain joins TRBV5-1 to TRBJ2-5; the match to TRBD1 covers 7 bases. The CDR3 has 15 residues. Losses at the gene ends were 3 bases for V and 2 bases for J; bases not matched to a gene: 7. Germline loops: CDR1 SGHRS, CDR2 YFSETQ. The chain's CDR3 is CASSWGQTKQETQYF. The CDR3 DNA reads as TGCGCCAGCAGCTGGGGACAGACAAAACAAGAGACCCAGTACTTC.

The rearrangement joins TRBV5-6 to TRBJ2-7; 8 nucleotides align to TRBD2. CDR1 and CDR2 (germline): SGHDT, YYEEEE. This CDR3 is built from 14 residues. With 6 bases clipped from V and 9 bases from J, the junction kept 14 bases outside the gene matches. This CDR3 reads CASTHRGGMGGQYF. The CDR3 DNA reads TGTGCCAGCACCCACCGGGGGGGTATGGGCGGGCAGTACTTC. Drawing the rest from reference TRBV5-6 and TRBJ2-7, the complete variable domain is DAGVTQSPTHLIKTRGQQVTLRCSPKSGHDTVSWYQQALGQGPQFIFQYYEEEERQRGNFPDRFSGHQFPNYSSELNVNALLLGDSALYLCASTHRGGMGGQYFGPGTRLTVT.

This chain connects TRBV28 to TRBJ1-2, with 7 bases identical to TRBD1. Unmatched junction bases numbered 11, after V lost 6 bases and J lost 7 bases. CDR3 size: 14 residues. CDR1 MDHEN and CDR2 SYDVKM come from the germline V gene. CDR3 sequence: CASRQGTAPTGYTF. CDR3 sequence (DNA): TGTGCCAGCAGGCAAGGGACAGCTCCAACTGGCTACACCTTC.

The chain couples TRBV5-8 to TRBJ2-5; no firm D call. The V gene's germline CDR1 is SGHTS and CDR2 YDEGEE. The CDR3 is 15 amino acids. V was cut by 0 bases and J by 5 bases, with 14 bases left in between. The CDR3 loop is CASSLEGRSSETQYF. CDR3 nucleotides: TGTGCCAGCAGCTTGGAGGGAAGATCGTCGGAGACCCAGTACTTC.